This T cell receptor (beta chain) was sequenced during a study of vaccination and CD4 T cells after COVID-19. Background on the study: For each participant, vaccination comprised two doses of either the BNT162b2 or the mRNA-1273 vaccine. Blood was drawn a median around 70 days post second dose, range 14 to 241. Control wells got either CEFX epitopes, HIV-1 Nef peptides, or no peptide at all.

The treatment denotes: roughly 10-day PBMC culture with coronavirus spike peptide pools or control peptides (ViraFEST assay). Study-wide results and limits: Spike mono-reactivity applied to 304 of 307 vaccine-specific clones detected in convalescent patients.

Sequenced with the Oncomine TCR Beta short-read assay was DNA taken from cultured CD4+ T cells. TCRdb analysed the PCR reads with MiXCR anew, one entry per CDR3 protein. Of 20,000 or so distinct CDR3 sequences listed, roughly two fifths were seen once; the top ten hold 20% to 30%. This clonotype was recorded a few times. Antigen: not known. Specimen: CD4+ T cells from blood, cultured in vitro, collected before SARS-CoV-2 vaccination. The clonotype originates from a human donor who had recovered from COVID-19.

The chain's CDR3 is CASSYTGTIGGTDTQYF. The DNA for the CDR3 is TGTGCCAGCAGTTACACTGGGACTATCGGTGGTACAGATACGCAGTATTTT. This chain uses TRBV6-5 with TRBJ2-3, with 7 bases fitting TRBD2. The V and J ends lost 2 bases and 3 bases, in that order; junction bases with no gene match: 11. Looked up from germline, CDR1 is MNHEY and CDR2 is SVGAGI. This CDR3 comprises 17 residues.